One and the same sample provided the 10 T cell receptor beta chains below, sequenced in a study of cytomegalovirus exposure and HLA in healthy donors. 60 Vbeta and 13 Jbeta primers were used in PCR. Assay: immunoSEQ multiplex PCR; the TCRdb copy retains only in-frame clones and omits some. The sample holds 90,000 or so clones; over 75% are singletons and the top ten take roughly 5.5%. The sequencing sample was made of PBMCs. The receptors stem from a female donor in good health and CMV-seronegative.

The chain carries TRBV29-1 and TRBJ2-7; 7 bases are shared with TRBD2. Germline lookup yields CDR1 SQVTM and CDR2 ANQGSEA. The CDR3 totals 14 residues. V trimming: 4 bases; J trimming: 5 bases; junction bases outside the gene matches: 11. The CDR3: CSVALAGAANEQYF. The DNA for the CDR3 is TGCAGCGTTGCTCTTGCGGGAGCGGCTAACGAGCAGTACTTC.

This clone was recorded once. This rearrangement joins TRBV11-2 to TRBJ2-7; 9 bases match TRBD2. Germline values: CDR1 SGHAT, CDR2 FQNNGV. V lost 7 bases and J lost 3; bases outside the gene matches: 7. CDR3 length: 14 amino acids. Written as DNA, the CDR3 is TGTGCCAGCACCGGGACTAGCTATGGCTACGAGCAGTACTTC. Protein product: CASTGTSYGYEQYF.

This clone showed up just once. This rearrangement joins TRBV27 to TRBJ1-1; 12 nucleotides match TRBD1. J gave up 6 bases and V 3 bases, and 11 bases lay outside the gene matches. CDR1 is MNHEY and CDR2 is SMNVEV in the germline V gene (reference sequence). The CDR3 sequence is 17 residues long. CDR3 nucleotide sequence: TGTGCCAGCAGTTTGGGGACAGGGGGCGGGAAAGGCGCTGAAGCTTTCTTT. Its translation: CASSLGTGGGKGAEAFF.

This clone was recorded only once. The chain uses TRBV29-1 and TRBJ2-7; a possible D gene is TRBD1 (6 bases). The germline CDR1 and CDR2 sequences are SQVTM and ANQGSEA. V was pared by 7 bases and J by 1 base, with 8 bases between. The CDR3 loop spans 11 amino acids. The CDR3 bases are TGCAGCGGAGGACAGTCCTACGAGCAGTACTTC. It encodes CSGGQSYEQYF.

The CDR3 nucleotides read TGTGCCACCTCTCTCGCGGCAAGTGAAGCTTTCTTT. Its translation is CATSLAASEAFF. The chain couples TRBV28 to TRBJ1-1; D is uncertain. Per germline, CDR1 MDHEN and CDR2 SYDVKM. This CDR3 is 12 amino acids long. V was pared by 10 bases and J by 7 bases, with 16 bases between.

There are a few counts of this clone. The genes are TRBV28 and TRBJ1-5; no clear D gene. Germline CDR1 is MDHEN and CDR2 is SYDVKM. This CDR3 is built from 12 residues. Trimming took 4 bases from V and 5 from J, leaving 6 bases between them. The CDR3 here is CASSYLDQPQHF. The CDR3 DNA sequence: TGTGCCAGCAGTTACTTGGATCAGCCCCAGCATTTT.

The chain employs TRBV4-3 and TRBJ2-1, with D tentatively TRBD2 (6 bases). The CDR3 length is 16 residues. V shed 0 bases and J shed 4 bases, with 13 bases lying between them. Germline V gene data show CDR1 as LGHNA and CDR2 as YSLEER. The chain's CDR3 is CASSQERRGPYNEQFF. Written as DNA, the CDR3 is TGCGCCAGCAGCCAAGAGAGGCGGGGACCATACAATGAGCAGTTCTTC.

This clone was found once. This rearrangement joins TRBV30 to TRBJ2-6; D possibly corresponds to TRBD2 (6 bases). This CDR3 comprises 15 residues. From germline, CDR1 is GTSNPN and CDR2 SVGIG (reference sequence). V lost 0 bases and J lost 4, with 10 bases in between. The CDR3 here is CAWSVGEDGANVLTF. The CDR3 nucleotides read TGTGCCTGGAGTGTTGGGGAGGACGGGGCCAACGTCCTGACTTTC.

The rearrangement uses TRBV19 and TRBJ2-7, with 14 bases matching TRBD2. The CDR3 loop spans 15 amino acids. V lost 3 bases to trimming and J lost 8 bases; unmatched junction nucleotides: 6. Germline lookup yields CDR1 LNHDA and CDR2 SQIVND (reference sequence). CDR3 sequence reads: CASSMGLAGEAQQYF. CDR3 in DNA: TGTGCCAGTAGTATGGGACTAGCGGGAGAAGCTCAGCAGTACTTC. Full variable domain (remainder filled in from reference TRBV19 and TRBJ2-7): DGGITQSPKYLFRKEGQNVTLSCEQNLNHDAMYWYRQDPGQGLRLIYYSQIVNDFQKGDIAEGYSVSREKKESFPLTVTSAQKNPTAFYLCASSMGLAGEAQQYFGPGTRLTVT.

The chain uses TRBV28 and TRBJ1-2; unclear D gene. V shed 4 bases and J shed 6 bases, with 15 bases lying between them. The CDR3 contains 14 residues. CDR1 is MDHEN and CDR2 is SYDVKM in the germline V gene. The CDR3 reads CASSSAPPGDGYTF. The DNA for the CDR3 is TGTGCCAGCAGTTCTGCTCCCCCGGGTGATGGCTACACCTTC.